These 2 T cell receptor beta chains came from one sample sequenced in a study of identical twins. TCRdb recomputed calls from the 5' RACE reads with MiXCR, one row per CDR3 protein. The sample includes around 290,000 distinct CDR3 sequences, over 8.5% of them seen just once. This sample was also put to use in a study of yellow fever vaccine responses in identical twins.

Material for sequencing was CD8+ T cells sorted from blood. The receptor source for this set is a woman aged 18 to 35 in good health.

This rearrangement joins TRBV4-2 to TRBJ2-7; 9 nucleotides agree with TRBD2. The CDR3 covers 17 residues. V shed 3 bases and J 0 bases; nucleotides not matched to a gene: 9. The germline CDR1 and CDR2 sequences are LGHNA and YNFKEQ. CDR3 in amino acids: CASSQRGGSVFSYEQYF. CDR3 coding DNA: TGTGCCAGCAGCCAGCGGGGGGGATCAGTCTTCTCCTACGAGCAGTACTTC.

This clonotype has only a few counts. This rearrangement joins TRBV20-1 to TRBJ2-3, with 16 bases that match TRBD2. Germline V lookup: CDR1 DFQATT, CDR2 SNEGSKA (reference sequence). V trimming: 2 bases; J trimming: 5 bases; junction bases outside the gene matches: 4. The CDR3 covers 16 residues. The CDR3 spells CSARPGTSGRVDTQYF. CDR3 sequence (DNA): TGCAGTGCTAGACCCGGGACTAGCGGGAGGGTAGATACGCAGTATTTT.